The T cell receptor (beta chain) under discussion was sequenced for a study of cytotoxic CD8 clonotypes in ibrutinib-treated CLL. For the study at large: Treatment had run for a median about 11 months, range 6 to 36, when response samples were taken.

The assay was immunoSEQ multiplex PCR, and TCRdb's table has in-frame clones only and misses some. The data contain 150,000 or so clones, more than 70% of them singletons. Germline assignment: CDR1 MNHNS and CDR2 SASEGT. Trimming removed 2 bases from V and 5 bases from J, with 18 bases in between. The CDR3 contains 16 residues. The V and J genes are TRBV6-1 and TRBJ1-1; TRBD1 is a possible D gene (5 bases). The TCR comes from a human donor with chronic lymphocytic leukemia. The sample was PBMCs, taken at disease progression, from a patient treated with ibrutinib. The CDR3 protein is CASSELQVLIGTEAFF. In DNA form, the CDR3 reads TGTGCCAGCAGTGAACTACAGGTCCTTATCGGGACTGAAGCTTTCTTT.